One and the same sample provided the 26 T cell receptor beta chains below, sequenced in a study of vaccination and CD4 T cells after COVID-19. The Oncomine TCR Beta short-read assay sequenced DNA from cultured CD4+ T cells. From the PCR reads, TCRdb called clonotypes with MiXCR, one entry per CDR3 protein. Seen here are 12,000 to 15,000 distinct CDR3 sequences, 55% to 65% observed once, and the top ten hold over 11%. The treatment denotes: approximately nine-day PBMC culture with coronavirus spike peptide pools or control peptides (ViraFEST assay). Their antigen targets remain unknown. The sample consisted of CD4+ T cells from blood, cultured in vitro. Receptors originate from a human donor who had recovered from COVID-19.

This clonotype has a single count. The rearrangement links TRBV6-1 to TRBJ2-7; TRBD2 matches 11 bases. The CDR3 has 15 amino acids. Germline loops: CDR1 MNHNS, CDR2 SASEGT. V lost 7 bases and J lost 2; bases outside the gene matches: 7. The CDR3 DNA reads as TGTGCCAGCAATGCTCTAGCGGGAGGTCCCTACGAGCAGTACTTC. Encoded protein: CASNALAGGPYEQYF.

V and J are TRBV6-5 and TRBJ2-5; a possible D gene is TRBD1 (6 bases). V shed 4 bases and J shed 2 bases, with 11 bases lying between them. CDR1 and CDR2 (germline): MNHEY, SVGAGI. CDR3 length: 14 amino acids. The CDR3 DNA follows: TGTGCCAGCAGTTTACGGACAGCTCAAGAGACCCAGTACTTC. This encodes CASSLRTAQETQYF.

The rearrangement uses TRBV7-2 and TRBJ1-3; D is uncertain. V lost 0 bases and J 2 bases, leaving 5 bases between the germline ends. The CDR3 has 14 amino acids. Germline assignment: CDR1 SGHTA and CDR2 FQGNSA. The CDR3 DNA reads as TGTGCCAGCAGCTTAGCAGTAGCTGGAAACACCATATATTTT. Translated: CASSLAVAGNTIYF.

This clonotype was counted a few times. The chain recombines TRBV15 with TRBJ2-5, with TRBD2 as a possible D gene (6 bases). Germline V lookup: CDR1 LNHNV, CDR2 YYDKDF (reference sequence). V lost 3 bases and J 5 bases, leaving 22 bases between the germline ends. This CDR3 is 17 amino acids long. This CDR3 is CATSSPKGSSGWETQYF. DNA for the CDR3: TGTGCCACCAGCAGCCCCAAGGGAAGTAGCGGATGGGAGACCCAGTACTTC.

This clonotype was recorded a few times. J is TRBJ2-5 and V is TRBV10-3; 8 nucleotides match TRBD2. From germline, CDR1 is ENHRY and CDR2 SYGVKD. The CDR3 contains 16 residues. V lost 3 bases to trimming and J lost 5 bases; unmatched junction nucleotides: 11. CDR3 sequence: CAISDGLAGGDETQYF. The DNA of the CDR3 is TGTGCCATCAGTGATGGGTTGGCGGGAGGAGATGAGACCCAGTACTTC.

The gene calls are TRBV6-1 and TRBJ2-7; 9 bases fit TRBD1. Trimming took 7 bases from V and 0 from J; bases not matched to a gene: 4. CDR3 length: 14 residues. Germline V gene data show CDR1 as MNHNS and CDR2 as SASEGT. The CDR3 loop is CASIRGQGSYEQYF. CDR3 DNA sequence: TGTGCCAGCATTAGGGGACAGGGCTCCTACGAGCAGTACTTC.

CDR3 coding DNA: TGTGCCAGCAGTTTACTCGGGGAGCTGTTTTTT. It specifies CASSLLGELFF. The chain has TRBV12-3 or TRBV12-4 and TRBJ2-2; D is uncertain. The V gene lost 2 bases and the J gene lost 7 bases, with 2 bases spanning the gap. There are 11 residues in the CDR3.

The rearrangement uses TRBV20-1 and TRBJ2-3, with D perhaps matching TRBD2 (6 bases). This CDR3 is 13 amino acids long. V lost 3 bases and J lost 7, with 14 bases in between. Germline-derived CDR1 and CDR2 are DFQATT and SNEGSKA (reference sequence). CDR3 amino acids: CSARLEGRHTQYF. The CDR3 DNA reads TGCAGTGCTAGGTTGGAGGGCCGTCATACGCAGTATTTT.

This clonotype occurred once. The rearrangement joins TRBV14 to TRBJ1-3, with 9 bases aligning to TRBD1. J lost 16 bases, V lost 0 bases, and 10 bases had no gene match. Germline V CDR1 and CDR2: SGHDN, FVKESK. The CDR3 extends over 14 amino acids. As DNA, the CDR3 is TGTGCCAGCAGCCAAGACGGACAGGGGAGAGTCATTTATTTT. Its protein product is CASSQDGQGRVIYF.

The rearrangement joins TRBV7-8 to TRBJ2-7; no definite D call. V was cut by 5 bases and J by 6 bases, with 20 bases left in between. Germline values: CDR1 SGHVS, CDR2 FQNEAQ. The CDR3 spans 15 residues. The CDR3 DNA follows: TGTGCCAGCAGCACCTTTTCGACGGCCTTGGGCGAGCAGTACTTC. As protein: CASSTFSTALGEQYF.

The V gene is TRBV2, the J gene TRBJ2-3; a weak D match, TRBD1 (5 bases). V was pared by 8 bases and J by 0 bases, with 15 bases between. This CDR3 comprises 15 residues. Germline V lookup: CDR1 SNHLY, CDR2 FYNNEI. The CDR3 loop is CASGGQPTSTDTQYF. The CDR3 DNA reads TGTGCCAGCGGTGGACAACCTACGAGCACAGATACGCAGTATTTT.

This clonotype was counted between two and nine times. This chain uses TRBV6-2 or TRBV6-3 with TRBJ2-1; D possibly corresponds to TRBD2 (7 bases). Looked up from germline, CDR1 is MNHEY and CDR2 is SVGEGT. V lost 10 bases and J lost 0, with 22 bases in between. This CDR3 contains 17 residues. DNA for the CDR3: TGTGCCACCGTTGAAGCCGGGGGGCCGAGCTCCTACAATGAGCAGTTCTTC. As protein: CATVEAGGPSSYNEQFF.

This chain uses TRBV5-5 with TRBJ2-7; either TRBD1 or TRBD2 may supply D (5 bases each). There are 13 residues in the CDR3. Germline V gene lookup returns CDR1 SGHKS and CDR2 YYEKEE (reference sequence). V lost 4 bases, J lost 4 bases, and 12 bases lay in between. CDR3 loop: CASSQGPYYEQYF. The CDR3 DNA reads as TGTGCCAGCAGCCAGGGACCTTATTACGAGCAGTACTTC. The full variable domain, rest sourced from reference TRBV5-5 and TRBJ2-7, is DAGVTQSPTHLIKTRGQQVTLRCSPISGHKSVSWYQQVLGQGPQFIFQYYEKEERGRGNFPDRFSARQFPNYSSELNVNALLLGDSALYLCASSQGPYYEQYFGPGTRLTVT.

Only a few counts were recorded for this clonotype. The chain uses TRBV20-1 and TRBJ1-6, with TRBD1 as a possible D gene (5 bases). Trimming pared 3 bases from V and 9 bases from J, leaving 15 bases between. This CDR3 is built from 14 residues. Germline V CDR1 and CDR2: DFQATT, SNEGSKA (reference sequence). CDR3 nucleotide sequence: TGCAGTGCTAGCCACGGGACTCCTCGTTCACCCCTCCACTTT. As protein: CSASHGTPRSPLHF.

The sample holds a few counts of this clonotype. The chain has TRBV6-5 and TRBJ1-1; 7 nucleotides match TRBD1. The trim removed 2 bases at V and 1 base at J, leaving 7 bases unmatched. This CDR3 comprises 16 residues. Germline V gene data show CDR1 as MNHEY and CDR2 as SVGAGI. The DNA of the CDR3 is TGTGCCAGCAGTTACGACAGGGCGTCGGGGAACACTGAAGCTTTCTTT. Translated: CASSYDRASGNTEAFF.

This rearrangement joins TRBV28 to TRBJ1-1; 8 bases fit TRBD1. From germline, CDR1 is MDHEN and CDR2 SYDVKM. Trimming removed 7 bases from V and 0 bases from J; junction bases left unmatched: 7. The CDR3 totals 15 residues. CDR3 residues: CASKGQDYLNTEAFF. CDR3 in DNA: TGTGCCAGCAAGGGACAGGATTACCTGAACACTGAAGCTTTCTTT.

The V gene is TRBV28, the J gene TRBJ1-2; 8 nucleotides line up with TRBD1. This CDR3 spans 14 amino acids. Unmatched junction bases numbered 5, after V lost 1 base and J lost 7 bases. The germline V gene encodes CDR1 MDHEN and CDR2 SYDVKM. CDR3 in DNA: TGTGCCAGCAGTTTATCTGACAGGGGTACTGGCTACACCTTC. Protein product: CASSLSDRGTGYTF.

The genes are TRBV7-8 and TRBJ2-5, with TRBD2 matching over 9 bases. The V gene end was trimmed by 3 bases and the J gene end by 3 bases; junction bases not matched to a gene: 11. The germline V gene has CDR1 SGHVS and CDR2 FQNEAQ. The CDR3 extends over 17 amino acids. CDR3 nucleotides: TGTGCCAGCAGCTTTAAATTGATAGCGGGGGACGAAGAGACCCAGTACTTC. Residues: CASSFKLIAGDEETQYF.

The genes are TRBV4-1 and TRBJ1-5, with D maybe TRBD1 (6 bases). V lost 1 base and J 7 bases, leaving 17 bases between the germline ends. Looked up from germline, CDR1 is MGHRA and CDR2 is YSYEKL. This CDR3 is 16 amino acids long. This CDR3 reads CASSQGGGMVSQPQHF. In nucleotides, the CDR3 is TGCGCCAGCAGCCAAGGAGGGGGTATGGTCTCGCAGCCCCAGCATTTT.

In its sample, this clonotype was seen a few times. The V gene is TRBV6-2 or TRBV6-3, the J gene TRBJ1-2; tentatively, D is TRBD1 (5 bases). Deletions cut 7 bases from V and 8 bases from J, with 14 bases between. The CDR3 totals 12 residues. Looked up from germline, CDR1 is MNHEY and CDR2 is SVGEGT. CDR3 in amino acids: CASKAGYPGYTF. Written as DNA, the CDR3 is TGTGCCAGCAAGGCAGGGTACCCCGGCTACACCTTC.

This chain uses TRBV20-1 with TRBJ2-7; the D gene could be TRBD1 or TRBD2 (5 bases each). This CDR3 is 14 amino acids long. The V end lost 3 bases, the J end lost 7 bases, and 19 bases lay between the germline ends. The V gene's germline CDR1 is DFQATT and CDR2 SNEGSKA (reference sequence). CDR3 DNA: TGCAGTGCTAGTAGGGGAGACTATCTAGGTGAGCAGTACTTC. Its translation: CSASRGDYLGEQYF.

This rearrangement joins TRBV6-1 to TRBJ1-1, with D unresolved. CDR1 MNHNS and CDR2 SASEGT come from the germline V gene. Deletions cut 6 bases from V and 1 base from J, with 3 bases between. CDR3 size: 11 residues. Here the CDR3 reads CASSPNTEAFF. DNA of the CDR3: TGTGCCAGCAGCCCGAACACTGAAGCTTTCTTT.

The chain couples TRBV6-1 to TRBJ2-3; D not resolved. The V gene's germline CDR1 is MNHNS and CDR2 SASEGT. V lost 4 bases, J lost 0 bases, and 14 bases lay in between. The CDR3 runs 16 residues. Here the CDR3 DNA reads TGTGCCAGCAGTGCACGTTTTGCGGTTAGCACAGATACGCAGTATTTT. This translates into CASSARFAVSTDTQYF.

The V and J genes are TRBV18 and TRBJ2-5; the D gene could be TRBD1 or TRBD2 (6 bases each). The ends were cut back, 3 bases at V and 7 bases at J, with 18 bases in the middle. Germline V gene data show CDR1 as KGHSH and CDR2 as LQKENI. The CDR3 has 15 residues. The CDR3: CASSPIQGYGGTQYF. The CDR3 nucleotides read TGTGCCAGCTCACCCATACAGGGATACGGGGGGACCCAGTACTTC.

This rearrangement joins TRBV19 to TRBJ2-3, with TRBD2 matching 11 bases. With V trimmed by 0 bases and J by 5 bases, 7 bases remained unmatched. Germline V gene data show CDR1 as LNHDA and CDR2 as SQIVND (reference sequence). The CDR3 has 17 residues. Here the CDR3 DNA reads TGTGCCAGTAGTATAGACGGTAGCGGGAGGGCCTTAGATACGCAGTATTTT. The encoded protein is CASSIDGSGRALDTQYF.

The J gene is TRBJ2-3, the V gene TRBV2; 8 nucleotides agree with TRBD1. The CDR3 length is 14 residues. Germline trimming cut 4 bases from V and 4 bases from J; bases unmatched to any gene: 4. Germline V lookup: CDR1 SNHLY, CDR2 FYNNEI. CDR3 region: CASSAGGGADTQYF. CDR3 DNA sequence: TGTGCCAGCAGTGCAGGGGGCGGTGCAGATACGCAGTATTTT.